Detailed here is one T cell receptor (beta chain). The antigen remains undetermined. The CDR3 extends over 8 amino acids. The donors comprised healthy bone marrow donors. The data belong to a study of cytomegalovirus exposure and HLA in healthy donors. Study context: Among the 300 to 450 genotyped donors, around 85% were placed in the Caucasian-associated ancestry cluster.

The PCR used 60 Vbeta and 13 Jbeta primers. The protocol was immunoSEQ multiplex PCR, while the TCRdb copy is restricted to in-frame clones and leaves out a portion. The ten top clones account for 0.74%, within a sample of approximately 200,000 clones. Findings and limits, study-wide: The investigators catalogued 150 to 200 TCR beta chains as cytomegalovirus-associated. The study dropped some indistinguishable V segments, TRBV6-2 and TRBV6-3 among them.

The chain uses TRBV21-1 and TRBJ2-3; TRBD2, as called in the table, went unchecked against the DNA. TRBV21-1 corresponds to a pseudogene. Sequenced sample: PBMCs. The TCR comes from a boy aged 5-17 years in good health and CMV-seronegative. CDR3: CASLRQYF. CDR3 nucleotides: TGTGCCAGCTTGAGGCAGTATTTT.